These 3 T cell receptor beta chains were all obtained from the same sample, sequenced in a study of blood T cell repertoires in COVID-19 (dated by TCRdb to about 2020). The library was built by means of the immunoSEQ multiplex PCR assay. The clones in this table, taken by TCRdb from immuneACCESS, are in-frame only. Not every clone is retained; where verified, under half of the shortfall comes from an unresolved V gene, and the cause of the rest is unknown. In all, the sample holds over 85,000 clones, and around nine tenths of those were seen once. The leading ten clones occupy approximately 2% of the sample. Source material: peripheral blood. These receptors were collected from a man in his fifties or sixties with active COVID-19.

This rearrangement joins TRBV5-6 to TRBJ1-1, with D uncertain. The CDR3 is made up of 14 amino acids. Trimming removed 5 bases at V and 1 base at J, with 12 bases between. Germline CDR1 SGHDT, CDR2 YYEEEE. The CDR3 reads CASSTLGKNTEAFF. The CDR3, as DNA: TGTGCCAGCAGTACACTAGGAAAGAACACTGAAGCTTTCTTT.

The chain recombines TRBV5-1 with TRBJ1-4, with a possible D match to TRBD1 (5 bases). Trimming removed 0 bases at V and 8 bases at J, with 11 bases between. Germline loops: CDR1 SGHRS, CDR2 YFSETQ. The CDR3 covers 14 residues. Here the CDR3 reads CASSLEGMWEKLFF. CDR3 DNA: TGCGCCAGCAGCTTGGAGGGGATGTGGGAAAAACTGTTTTTT.

This chain joins TRBV15 and TRBJ1-2; D unresolved. The germline CDR1 and CDR2 sequences are LNHNV and YYDKDF (reference sequence). V was pared by 1 base and J by 8 bases, with 8 bases between. CDR3 length: 12 amino acids. The DNA of the CDR3 is TGTGCCACCAGCAGAGGGGCCGAAGGCTACACCTTC. Protein product: CATSRGAEGYTF.